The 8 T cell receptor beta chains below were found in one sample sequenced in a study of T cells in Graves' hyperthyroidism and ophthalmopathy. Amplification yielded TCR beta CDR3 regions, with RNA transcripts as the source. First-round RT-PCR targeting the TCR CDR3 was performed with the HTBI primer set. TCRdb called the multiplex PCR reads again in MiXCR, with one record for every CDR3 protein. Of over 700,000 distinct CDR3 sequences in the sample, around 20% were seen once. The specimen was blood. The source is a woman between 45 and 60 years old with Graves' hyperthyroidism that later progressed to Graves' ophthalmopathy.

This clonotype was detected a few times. CDR3 loop: CSAEGTSVDNEQFF. The CDR3 coding sequence is TGCAGCGCCGAAGGGACTAGCGTAGACAATGAGCAGTTCTTC. The J gene is TRBJ2-1, the V gene TRBV29-1; TRBD2 matches at 10 bases. Looked up from germline, CDR1 is SQVTM and CDR2 is ANQGSEA. The trim removed 7 bases at V and 5 bases at J, leaving 8 bases unmatched. The CDR3 has 14 residues.

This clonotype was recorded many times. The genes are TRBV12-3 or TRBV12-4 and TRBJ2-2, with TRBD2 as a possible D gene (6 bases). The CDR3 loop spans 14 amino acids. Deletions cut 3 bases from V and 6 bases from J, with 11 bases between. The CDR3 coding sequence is TGTGCCAGCAGTTTGGTCGGAGGGGCCGGGGAGCTGTTTTTT. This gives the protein CASSLVGGAGELFF.

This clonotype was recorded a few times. The CDR3 loop is CATSRDEGVYEQYF. The CDR3 coding sequence is TGTGCCACCAGCAGAGATGAGGGGGTATACGAGCAGTACTTC. The J gene is TRBJ2-7, the V gene TRBV15; tentatively, D is TRBD1 (6 bases). V was cut by 0 bases and J by 4 bases, with 10 bases left in between. The CDR3 extends over 14 amino acids. Germline V gene lookup returns CDR1 LNHNV and CDR2 YYDKDF (reference sequence).

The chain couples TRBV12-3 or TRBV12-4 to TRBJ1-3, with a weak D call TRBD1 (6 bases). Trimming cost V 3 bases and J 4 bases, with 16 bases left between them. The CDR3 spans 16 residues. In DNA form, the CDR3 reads TGTGCCAGCAGTTTTCAAGCAGGGGTTTACGGAAACACCATATATTTT. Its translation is CASSFQAGVYGNTIYF.

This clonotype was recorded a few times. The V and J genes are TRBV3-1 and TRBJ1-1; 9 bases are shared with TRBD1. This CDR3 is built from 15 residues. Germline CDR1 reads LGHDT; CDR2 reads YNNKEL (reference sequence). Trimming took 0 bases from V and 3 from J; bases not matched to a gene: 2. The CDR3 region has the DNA TGTGCCAGCAGCCAAGAGGACAGGGGACACACTGAAGCTTTCTTT. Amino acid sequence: CASSQEDRGHTEAFF.

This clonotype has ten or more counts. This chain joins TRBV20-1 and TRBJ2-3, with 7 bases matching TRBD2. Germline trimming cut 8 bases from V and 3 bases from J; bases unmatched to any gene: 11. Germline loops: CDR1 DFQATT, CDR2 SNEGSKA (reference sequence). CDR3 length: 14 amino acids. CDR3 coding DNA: TGCAGTTCCGTGGGAGGGCCTTGGACAGATACGCAGTATTTT. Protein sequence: CSSVGGPWTDTQYF.

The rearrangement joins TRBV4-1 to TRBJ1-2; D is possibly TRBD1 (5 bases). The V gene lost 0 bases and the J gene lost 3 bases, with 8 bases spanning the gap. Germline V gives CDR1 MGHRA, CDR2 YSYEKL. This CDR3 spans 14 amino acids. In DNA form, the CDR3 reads TGCGCCAGCAGCCAAGACAGGGTCTACTATGGCTACACCTTC. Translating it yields CASSQDRVYYGYTF.

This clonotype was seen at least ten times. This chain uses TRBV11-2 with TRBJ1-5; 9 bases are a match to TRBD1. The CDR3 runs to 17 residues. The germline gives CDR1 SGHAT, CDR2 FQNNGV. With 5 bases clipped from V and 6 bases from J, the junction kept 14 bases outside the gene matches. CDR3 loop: CASSRLYPGQGSQPQHF. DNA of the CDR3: TGTGCCAGCAGCCGTCTCTACCCGGGACAGGGTAGTCAGCCCCAGCATTTT. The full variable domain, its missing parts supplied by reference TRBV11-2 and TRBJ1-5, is EAGVAQSPRYKIIEKRQSVAFWCNPISGHATLYWYQQILGQGPKLLIQFQNNGVVDDSQLPKDRFSAERLKGVDSTLKIQPAKLEDSAVYLCASSRLYPGQGSQPQHFGDGTRLSIL.